This T cell receptor beta chain was identified in a study of T cells in Graves' hyperthyroidism and ophthalmopathy. Study in general: Prior to any treatment, at the point of initial diagnosis, peripheral blood was collected. Study-level findings and limits: Blood held most thyroid clonotypes expanded above 0.001 frequency.

The CDR3 regions of TCR beta were amplified from RNA transcripts. First-round RT-PCR of the TCR CDR3 relied on the HTBI primer set. A single record per CDR3 protein comes from TCRdb applying MiXCR to the multiplex PCR reads. Among approximately 430,000 distinct CDR3 sequences listed, about 15% were seen once. This clonotype was observed a handful of times. The antigen is not known. Any patient presenting with uncontrolled infection, other autoimmune disease, pregnancy or lactation was left out. Clinicians diagnosed patients from clinical symptoms, serum thyroxine and TRAb, thyroid ultrasound and orbital computed tomography. Germline CDR1 reads SGHVS; CDR2 reads FQNEAQ. CDR3 size: 13 residues. The J segment lost 11 bases and the V segment lost 5 bases, leaving 5 bases of the junction unmatched.

The sample comprised blood. The gene calls are TRBV7-8 and TRBJ1-4; TRBD1 agrees at 10 bases. The receptor was derived from a man aged 18-30 years with Graves' ophthalmopathy. Here the CDR3 DNA reads TGTGCCAGCAGCCCCGGACAGGGGGATAAACTGTTTTTT. Translation: CASSPGQGDKLFF.